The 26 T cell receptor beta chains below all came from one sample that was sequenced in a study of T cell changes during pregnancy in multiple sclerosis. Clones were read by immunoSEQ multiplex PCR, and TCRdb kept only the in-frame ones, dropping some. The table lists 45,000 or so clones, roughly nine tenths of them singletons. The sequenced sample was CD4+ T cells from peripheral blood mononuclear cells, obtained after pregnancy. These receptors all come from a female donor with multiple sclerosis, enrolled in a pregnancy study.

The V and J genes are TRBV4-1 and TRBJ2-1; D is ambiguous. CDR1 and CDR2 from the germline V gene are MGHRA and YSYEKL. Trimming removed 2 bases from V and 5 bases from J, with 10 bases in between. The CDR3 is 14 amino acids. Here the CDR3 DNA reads TGCGCCAGCAGCCAAATAAGCCAAGACAATGAGCAGTTCTTC. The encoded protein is CASSQISQDNEQFF.

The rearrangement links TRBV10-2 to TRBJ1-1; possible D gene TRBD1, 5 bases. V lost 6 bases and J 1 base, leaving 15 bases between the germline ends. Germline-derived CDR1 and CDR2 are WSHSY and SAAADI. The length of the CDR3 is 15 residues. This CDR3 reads CASSADTVRNTEAFF. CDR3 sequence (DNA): TGCGCCAGCAGCGCGGACACCGTTCGGAACACTGAAGCTTTCTTT.

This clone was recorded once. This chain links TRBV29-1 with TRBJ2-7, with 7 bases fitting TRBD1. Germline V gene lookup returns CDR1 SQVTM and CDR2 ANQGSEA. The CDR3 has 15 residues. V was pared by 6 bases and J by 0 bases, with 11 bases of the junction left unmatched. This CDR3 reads CSVKSGTATSYEQYF. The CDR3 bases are TGCAGCGTCAAGTCGGGGACAGCAACCTCCTACGAGCAGTACTTC.

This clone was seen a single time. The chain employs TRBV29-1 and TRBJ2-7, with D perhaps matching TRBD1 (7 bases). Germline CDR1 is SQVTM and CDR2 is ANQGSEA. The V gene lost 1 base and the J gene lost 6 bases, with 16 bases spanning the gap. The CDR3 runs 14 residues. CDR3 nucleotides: TGCAGCGTTGAAGGGGTAAACAGGGGAGGCGAGCAGTACTTC. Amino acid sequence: CSVEGVNRGGEQYF.

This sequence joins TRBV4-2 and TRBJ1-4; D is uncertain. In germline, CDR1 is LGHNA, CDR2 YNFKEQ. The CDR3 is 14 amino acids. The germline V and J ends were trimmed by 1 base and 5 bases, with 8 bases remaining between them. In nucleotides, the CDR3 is TGTGCCAGCAGCCAAGCTCAGAAAAATGAAAAACTGTTTTTT. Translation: CASSQAQKNEKLFF.

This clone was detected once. The CDR3 DNA follows: TGTGCCAGCAGCTTAGGCGGCGTCAATCAGCCCCAGCATTTT. Translating it yields CASSLGGVNQPQHF. The chain is built from TRBV7-2 and TRBJ1-5; D unresolved. Germline values: CDR1 SGHTA, CDR2 FQGNSA. This CDR3 is 14 amino acids long. The V end lost 1 base, the J end lost 3 bases, and 7 bases lay between the germline ends.

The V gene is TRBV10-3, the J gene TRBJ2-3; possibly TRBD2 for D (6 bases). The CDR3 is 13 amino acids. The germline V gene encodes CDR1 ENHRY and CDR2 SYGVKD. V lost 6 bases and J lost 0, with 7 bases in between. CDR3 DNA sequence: TGTGCCATCAGGGGGACTAGCACAGATACGCAGTATTTT. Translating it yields CAIRGTSTDTQYF.

CDR3 region: CASSYSQGAGYEQYF. The DNA of the CDR3 is TGTGCCAGCAGTTACTCACAGGGGGCTGGCTACGAGCAGTACTTC. The V gene is TRBV6-5, the J gene TRBJ2-5; 9 nucleotides line up with TRBD1. The DNA end favors TRBJ2-7, so the J call may be wrong. This CDR3 spans 15 amino acids. CDR1 and CDR2 (germline): MNHEY, SVGAGI.

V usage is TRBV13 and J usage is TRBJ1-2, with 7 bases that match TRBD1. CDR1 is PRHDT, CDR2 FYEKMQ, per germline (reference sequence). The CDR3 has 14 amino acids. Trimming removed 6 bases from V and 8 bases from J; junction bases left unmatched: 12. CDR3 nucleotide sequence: TGTGCCAGCAGACAGACAGGGCCCTCGGGGGGCTACACCTTC. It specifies CASRQTGPSGGYTF.

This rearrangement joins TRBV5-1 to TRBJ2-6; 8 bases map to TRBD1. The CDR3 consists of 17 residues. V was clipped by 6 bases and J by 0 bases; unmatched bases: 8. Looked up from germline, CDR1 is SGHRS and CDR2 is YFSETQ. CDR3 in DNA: TGCGCCAGCACCGGGACAGGTGGAATCTCTGGGGCCAACGTCCTGACTTTC. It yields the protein CASTGTGGISGANVLTF.

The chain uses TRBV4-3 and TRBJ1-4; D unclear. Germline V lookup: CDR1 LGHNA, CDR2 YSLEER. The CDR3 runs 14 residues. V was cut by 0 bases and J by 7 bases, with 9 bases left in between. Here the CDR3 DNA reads TGCGCCAGCAGCCAAGAGGGAGAAGGTGAAAAACTGTTTTTT. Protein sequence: CASSQEGEGEKLFF.

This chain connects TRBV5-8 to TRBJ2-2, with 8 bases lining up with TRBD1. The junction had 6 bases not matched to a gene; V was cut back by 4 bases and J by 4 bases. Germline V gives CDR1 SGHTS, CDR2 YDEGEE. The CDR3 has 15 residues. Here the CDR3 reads CASSLQGAVTGELFF. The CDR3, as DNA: TGTGCCAGCAGCCTCCAGGGGGCGGTCACCGGGGAGCTGTTTTTT.

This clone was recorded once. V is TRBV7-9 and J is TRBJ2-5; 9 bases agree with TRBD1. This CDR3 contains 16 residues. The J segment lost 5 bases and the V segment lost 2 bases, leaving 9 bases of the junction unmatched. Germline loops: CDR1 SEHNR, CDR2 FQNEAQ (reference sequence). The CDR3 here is CASSLLRDRDGETQYF. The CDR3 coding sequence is TGTGCCAGCAGCTTACTTCGGGACAGGGACGGGGAGACCCAGTACTTC.

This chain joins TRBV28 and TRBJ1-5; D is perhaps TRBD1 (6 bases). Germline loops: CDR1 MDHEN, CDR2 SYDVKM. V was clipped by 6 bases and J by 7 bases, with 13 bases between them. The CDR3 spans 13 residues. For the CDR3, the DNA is TGTGCCAGCAGGGGGGGGGCTGGGCAGCCCCAGCATTTT. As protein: CASRGGAGQPQHF.

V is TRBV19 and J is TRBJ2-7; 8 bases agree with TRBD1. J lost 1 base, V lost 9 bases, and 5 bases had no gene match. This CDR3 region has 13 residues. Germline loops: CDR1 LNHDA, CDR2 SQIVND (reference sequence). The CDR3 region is CASSRDRSYEQYF. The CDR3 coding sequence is TGTGCCAGCTCGCGGGACAGGTCCTACGAGCAGTACTTC.

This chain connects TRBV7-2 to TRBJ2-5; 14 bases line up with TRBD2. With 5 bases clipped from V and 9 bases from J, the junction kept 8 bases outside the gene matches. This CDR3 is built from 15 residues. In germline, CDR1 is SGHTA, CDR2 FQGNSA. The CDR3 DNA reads TGTGCCAGCAGCCCTGGGACTAGCGGGAGTGGGGCCCAGTACTTC. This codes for CASSPGTSGSGAQYF.

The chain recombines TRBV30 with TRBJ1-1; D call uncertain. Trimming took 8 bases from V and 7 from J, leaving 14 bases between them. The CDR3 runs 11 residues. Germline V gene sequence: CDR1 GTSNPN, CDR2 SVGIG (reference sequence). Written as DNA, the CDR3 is TGTGCCGGCCTTGCGGAAGTTGAAGCTTTCTTT. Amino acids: CAGLAEVEAFF.

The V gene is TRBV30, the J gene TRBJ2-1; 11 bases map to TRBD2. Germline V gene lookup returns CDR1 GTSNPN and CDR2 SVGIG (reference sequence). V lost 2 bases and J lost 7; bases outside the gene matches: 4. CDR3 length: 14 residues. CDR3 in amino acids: CAWSRLAGGNEQFF. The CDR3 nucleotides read TGTGCCTGGAGTCGGCTAGCGGGAGGTAATGAGCAGTTCTTC.

This CDR3 is CASRQGQGGYTF. The CDR3 DNA sequence: TGTGCCAGCAGACAGGGGCAGGGTGGCTACACCTTC. The chain recombines TRBV6-5 with TRBJ1-2; 7 positions agree with TRBD1. This CDR3 is built from 12 residues. Trimming at V came to 6 bases and at J to 7 bases, leaving 5 bases not matched to a gene. Germline V lookup: CDR1 MNHEY, CDR2 SVGAGI.

In DNA, the CDR3 is TGTGCCAGCAGCTTAGCCGCTAGTTCGGAGACCCAGTACTTC. This codes for CASSLAASSETQYF. This chain uses TRBV7-7 with TRBJ2-5; no definite D call. This CDR3 region has 14 residues. CDR1 and CDR2 (germline): SSHAT, FNYEAQ (reference sequence). Trimming left V 0 bases short and J 5 bases short, with 10 bases between. Combining the CDR3 with reference TRBV7-7 and TRBJ2-5 gives the whole variable domain GAGVSQSPRYKVTKRGQDVTLRCDPISSHATLYWYQQALGQGPEFLTYFNYEAQPDKSGLPSDRFSAERPEGSISTLTIQRTEQRDSAMYRCASSLAASSETQYFGPGTRLLVL.

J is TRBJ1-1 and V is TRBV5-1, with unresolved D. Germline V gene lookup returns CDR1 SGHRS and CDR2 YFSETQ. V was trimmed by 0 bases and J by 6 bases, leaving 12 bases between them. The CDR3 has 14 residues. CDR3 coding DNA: TGCGCCAGCAGCTTGGAGGAGGGAGTGGCTGAAGCTTTCTTT. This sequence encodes CASSLEEGVAEAFF.

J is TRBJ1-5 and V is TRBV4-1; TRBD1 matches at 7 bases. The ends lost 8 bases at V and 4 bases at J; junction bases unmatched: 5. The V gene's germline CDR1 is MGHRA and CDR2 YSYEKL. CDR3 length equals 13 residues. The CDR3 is CASSGQPNQPQHF. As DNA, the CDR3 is TGCGCCAGCTCGGGACAGCCGAATCAGCCCCAGCATTTT.

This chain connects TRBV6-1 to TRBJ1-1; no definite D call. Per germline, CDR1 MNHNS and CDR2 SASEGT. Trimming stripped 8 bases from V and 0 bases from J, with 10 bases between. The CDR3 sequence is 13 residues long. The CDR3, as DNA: TGTGCCAGCGTGAGCCCCTTGAACACTGAAGCTTTCTTT. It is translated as CASVSPLNTEAFF.

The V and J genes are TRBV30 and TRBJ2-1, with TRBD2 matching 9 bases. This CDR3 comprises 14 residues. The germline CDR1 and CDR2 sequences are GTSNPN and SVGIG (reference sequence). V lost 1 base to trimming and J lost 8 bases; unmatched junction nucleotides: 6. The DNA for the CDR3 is TGTGCCTGGAGTGGGGCTAGCGGGAACGATGAGCAGTTCTTC. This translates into CAWSGASGNDEQFF.

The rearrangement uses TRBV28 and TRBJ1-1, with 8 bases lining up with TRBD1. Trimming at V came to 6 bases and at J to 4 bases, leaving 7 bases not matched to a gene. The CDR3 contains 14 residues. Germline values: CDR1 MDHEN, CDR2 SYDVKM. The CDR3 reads CASSPPDRVTEAFF. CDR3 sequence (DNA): TGTGCCAGCAGCCCCCCGGACAGGGTCACTGAAGCTTTCTTT.

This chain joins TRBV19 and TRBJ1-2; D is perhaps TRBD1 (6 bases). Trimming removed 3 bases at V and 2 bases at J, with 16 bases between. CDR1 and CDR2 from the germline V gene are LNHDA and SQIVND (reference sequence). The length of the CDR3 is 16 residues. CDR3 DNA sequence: TGTGCCAGTAGTATGCGGTGGGACACCAGAAACTATGGCTACACCTTC. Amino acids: CASSMRWDTRNYGYTF.